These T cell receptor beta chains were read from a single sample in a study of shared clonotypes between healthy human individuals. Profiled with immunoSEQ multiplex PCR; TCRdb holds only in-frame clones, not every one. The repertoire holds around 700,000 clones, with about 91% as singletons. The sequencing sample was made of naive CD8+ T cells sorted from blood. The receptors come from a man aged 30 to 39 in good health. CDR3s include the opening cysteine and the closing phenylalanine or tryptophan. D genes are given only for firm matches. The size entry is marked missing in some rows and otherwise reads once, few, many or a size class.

CDR3 protein: CASSLERHRLTLYYEQYF
CDR3 DNA: TGCGCCAGCAGCTTGGAGAGGCACAGACTCACCCTCTACTACGAGCAGTACTTC
V gene: TRBV5-1
J gene: TRBJ2-7
clone size: NA
D gene: NA

CDR3 protein: CASSQGNSGSNEQFF
CDR3 DNA: TGTGCCAGCAGTCAGGGAAATAGCGGGAGCAATGAGCAGTTCTTC
V gene: TRBV6-5
J gene: TRBJ2-1
clone size: NA
D gene: TRBD2

CDR3 protein: CASSYGGVAEAFF
CDR3 DNA: TGTGCCAGCAGTTATGGGGGGGTGGCTGAAGCTTTCTTT
V gene: TRBV6-1
J gene: TRBJ1-1
clone size: NA
D gene: NA

CDR3 protein: CASSSQGINEKLFF
CDR3 DNA: TGTGCCAGCAGCTCACAGGGAATCAATGAAAAACTGTTTTTT
V gene: TRBV5-4
J gene: TRBJ1-4
clone size: NA
D gene: NA

CDR3 protein: CASSQERGLNEAFF
CDR3 DNA: TGCGCCAGCAGCCAAGAGAGGGGGTTGAATGAAGCTTTCTTT
V gene: TRBV4-1
J gene: TRBJ1-1
clone size: NA
D gene: NA

CDR3 protein: CASSPGQGTGELFF
CDR3 DNA: TGTGCCAGCAGCCCGGGACAGGGGACCGGGGAGCTGTTTTTT
V gene: TRBV27
J gene: TRBJ2-2
clone size: few
D gene: TRBD1

CDR3 protein: CASSLGSGDFDEQFF
CDR3 DNA: TGTGCCAGCAGCTTAGGGTCGGGAGACTTCGATGAGCAGTTCTTC
V gene: TRBV7-9
J gene: TRBJ2-1
clone size: NA
D gene: NA

CDR3 protein: CASSVEWSTDTQYF
CDR3 DNA: TGTGCCAGCAGCGTAGAATGGAGCACAGATACGCAGTATTTT
V gene: TRBV9
J gene: TRBJ2-3
clone size: NA
D gene: NA

CDR3 protein: CASSSNDLGTLFF
CDR3 DNA: TGTGCCAGCAGCTCAAACGATCTTGGGACACTTTTCTTC
V gene: TRBV7-9
J gene: TRBJ2-1
clone size: few
D gene: NA

CDR3 protein: CASSQVAAPYEQYF
CDR3 DNA: TGTGCCAGCAGCCAAGTAGCGGCACCCTACGAGCAGTACTTC
V gene: TRBV14
J gene: TRBJ2-7
clone size: NA
D gene: NA

CDR3 protein: CASSLTGQGWEQFF
CDR3 DNA: TGTGCCAGCAGCTTAACGGGACAGGGCTGGGAGCAGTTCTTC
V gene: TRBV7-9
J gene: TRBJ2-1
clone size: NA
D gene: TRBD1

CDR3 protein: CASIPGQGYNEQFF
CDR3 DNA: TGTGCCAGCATTCCGGGACAGGGTTACAATGAGCAGTTCTTC
V gene: TRBV6-6
J gene: TRBJ2-1
clone size: NA
D gene: TRBD1

CDR3 protein: CASRTGGLAGDGTGELFF
CDR3 DNA: TGTGCCAGCAGAACAGGCGGACTAGCGGGAGACGGTACCGGGGAGCTGTTTTTT
V gene: TRBV7-2
J gene: TRBJ2-2
clone size: once
D gene: TRBD2

CDR3 protein: CASSRDRVSYTF
CDR3 DNA: TGTGCCAGCAGTCGAGACAGGGTGAGCTACACCTTC
V gene: TRBV27
J gene: TRBJ1-2
clone size: NA
D gene: TRBD1

CDR3 protein: CASRGGPYEQYF
CDR3 DNA: TGTGCCAGTAGAGGGGGTCCCTACGAGCAGTACTTC
V gene: TRBV19
J gene: TRBJ2-7
clone size: NA
D gene: NA

CDR3 protein: CASSEHRSQRTDTQYF
CDR3 DNA: TGTGCCAGCAGTGAGCACAGATCTCAGCGCACAGATACGCAGTATTTT
V gene: TRBV6-1
J gene: TRBJ2-3
clone size: NA
D gene: NA

CDR3 protein: CASSESSTDTQYF
CDR3 DNA: TGTGCCAGTAGTGAGTCTAGCACAGATACGCAGTATTTT
V gene: TRBV19
J gene: TRBJ2-3
clone size: NA
D gene: NA

CDR3 protein: CASSQGGGGTYEQYF
CDR3 DNA: TGTGCTAGCAGCCAAGGAGGGGGCGGTACCTACGAGCAGTACTTC
V gene: TRBV7-7
J gene: TRBJ2-7
clone size: NA
D gene: NA

CDR3 protein: CASSPPGNEKLFF
CDR3 DNA: TGTGCCAGCAGCCCACCAGGGAATGAAAAACTGTTTTTT
V gene: TRBV7-9
J gene: TRBJ1-4
clone size: NA
D gene: NA

CDR3 protein: CASSPAGLALYNEQFF
CDR3 DNA: TGTGCCAGCAGCCCCGCCGGGCTAGCGCTCTACAATGAGCAGTTCTTC
V gene: TRBV13
J gene: TRBJ2-1
clone size: NA
D gene: NA

CDR3 protein: CASSMENSYEQYF
CDR3 DNA: TGTGCCAGTAGTATGGAAAACTCCTACGAGCAGTACTTC
V gene: TRBV19
J gene: TRBJ2-7
clone size: NA
D gene: NA

CDR3 protein: CASMGLAEGEQFF
CDR3 DNA: TGTGCCAGCATGGGACTAGCGGAGGGTGAGCAGTTCTTC
V gene: TRBV28
J gene: TRBJ2-1
clone size: NA
D gene: TRBD2

CDR3 protein: CASSLWDRSTDTQYF
CDR3 DNA: TGTGCCAGCAGCCTTTGGGACAGAAGCACAGATACGCAGTATTTT
V gene: TRBV9
J gene: TRBJ2-3
clone size: NA
D gene: TRBD1

CDR3 protein: CATSRDRRGPSTDTQYF
CDR3 DNA: TGTGCCACCAGCAGAGATCGGCGCGGCCCTAGCACAGATACGCAGTATTTT
V gene: TRBV15
J gene: TRBJ2-3
clone size: NA
D gene: NA

CDR3 protein: CASSGPTMNTEAFF
CDR3 DNA: TGTGCCAGTTCCGGGCCAACCATGAACACTGAAGCTTTCTTT
V gene: TRBV27
J gene: TRBJ1-1
clone size: NA
D gene: NA

CDR3 protein: CASIKIGTDYGYTF
CDR3 DNA: TGTGCCAGCATCAAGATCGGGACAGACTATGGCTACACCTTC
V gene: TRBV28
J gene: TRBJ1-2
clone size: NA
D gene: TRBD1

CDR3 protein: CASRPGHTYEQYF
CDR3 DNA: TGTGCCAGCAGGCCGGGACACACCTACGAGCAGTACTTC
V gene: TRBV7-8
J gene: TRBJ2-7
clone size: NA
D gene: NA

CDR3 protein: CSARDTQYF
CDR3 DNA: TGCAGTGCTAGAGATACGCAGTATTTT
V gene: TRBV20-1
J gene: TRBJ2-3
clone size: NA
D gene: NA

CDR3 protein: CASSQDPRDQFTEAFF
CDR3 DNA: TGCGCCAGCAGCCAAGATCCCAGGGATCAATTCACTGAAGCTTTCTTT
V gene: TRBV4-3
J gene: TRBJ1-1
clone size: NA
D gene: NA

CDR3 protein: CASSISGGSSYNEQFF
CDR3 DNA: TGTGCCAGTAGTATATCGGGCGGGAGCTCCTACAATGAGCAGTTCTTC
V gene: TRBV19
J gene: TRBJ2-1
clone size: NA
D gene: TRBD2

CDR3 protein: CASSTGGSITDTQYF
CDR3 DNA: TGTGCCAGCAGCACAGGGGGTAGTATAACAGATACGCAGTATTTT
V gene: TRBV5-8
J gene: TRBJ2-3
clone size: NA
D gene: TRBD1

CDR3 protein: CASSTPREVDTEAFF
CDR3 DNA: TGTGCCAGCAGCACCCCCAGGGAGGTTGACACTGAAGCTTTCTTT
V gene: TRBV21-1
J gene: TRBJ1-1
clone size: NA
D gene: NA

CDR3 protein: CATGLQTENEQFF
CDR3 DNA: TGTGCCACCGGCCTCCAAACAGAAAATGAGCAGTTCTTC
V gene: TRBV27
J gene: TRBJ2-1
clone size: NA
D gene: NA

CDR3 protein: CASSLGGLTYEQYF
CDR3 DNA: TGTGCCAGCAGCTTAGGGGGACTCACCTACGAGCAGTACTTC
V gene: TRBV11-2
J gene: TRBJ2-7
clone size: NA
D gene: NA

CDR3 protein: CASRRYEQYF
CDR3 DNA: TGTGCCAGCAGGAGGTACGAGCAGTACTTC
V gene: TRBV2
J gene: TRBJ2-7
clone size: NA
D gene: NA

CDR3 protein: CSVLTGYGNEQFF
CDR3 DNA: TGCAGCGTACTCACAGGGTACGGCAATGAGCAGTTCTTC
V gene: TRBV29-1
J gene: TRBJ2-1
clone size: NA
D gene: NA

CDR3 protein: CASSLGRGLETQYF
CDR3 DNA: TGTGCCAGCAGCTTAGGCCGGGGGCTGGAGACCCAGTACTTC
V gene: TRBV7-9
J gene: TRBJ2-5
clone size: NA
D gene: NA

CDR3 protein: CAISESGSLDGYTF
CDR3 DNA: TGTGCCATCAGTGAATCCGGGTCTCTTGACGGCTACACCTTC
V gene: TRBV10-3
J gene: TRBJ1-2
clone size: NA
D gene: NA

CDR3 protein: CASSQFAYEQYF
CDR3 DNA: TGTGCCAGCAGTCAATTTGCCTACGAGCAGTACTTC
V gene: TRBV7-9
J gene: TRBJ2-7
clone size: NA
D gene: NA

CDR3 protein: CASSQDYGTANSPLHF
CDR3 DNA: TGTGCCAGCAGCCAAGATTACGGGACAGCCAATTCACCCCTCCACTTT
V gene: TRBV14
J gene: TRBJ1-6
clone size: NA
D gene: TRBD1

CDR3 protein: CSAWGLEPDTQYF
CDR3 DNA: TGCAGCGCCTGGGGACTAGAGCCAGATACGCAGTATTTT
V gene: TRBV29-1
J gene: TRBJ2-3
clone size: NA
D gene: TRBD2

CDR3 protein: CASSISKGGGRQPQHF
CDR3 DNA: TGTGCCAGTAGTATCTCAAAGGGTGGAGGTCGTCAGCCCCAGCATTTT
V gene: TRBV19
J gene: TRBJ1-5
clone size: few
D gene: NA

CDR3 protein: CASSQRRLAGQETQYF
CDR3 DNA: TGTGCCAGCAGCCAGAGACGACTAGCGGGGCAAGAGACCCAGTACTTC
V gene: TRBV7-9
J gene: TRBJ2-5
clone size: NA
D gene: TRBD2

CDR3 protein: CASSWVAGSTDTQYF
CDR3 DNA: TGTGCCAGCAGCTGGGTAGCGGGAAGCACAGATACGCAGTATTTT
V gene: TRBV7-6
J gene: TRBJ2-3
clone size: NA
D gene: TRBD2

CDR3 protein: CASSQVLAGGFGELFF
CDR3 DNA: TGTGCCAGCAGCCAAGTACTAGCGGGAGGGTTCGGGGAGCTGTTTTTT
V gene: TRBV4-2
J gene: TRBJ2-2
clone size: NA
D gene: TRBD2

CDR3 protein: CASSLYGQVVANTEAFF
CDR3 DNA: TGTGCCAGCAGCCTATACGGTCAGGTGGTGGCGAACACTGAAGCTTTCTTT
V gene: TRBV27
J gene: TRBJ1-1
clone size: NA
D gene: NA

CDR3 protein: CAGNDRHNEQFF
CDR3 DNA: TGTGCCGGCAACGACAGACACAATGAGCAGTTCTTC
V gene: TRBV6-1
J gene: TRBJ2-1
clone size: NA
D gene: NA

CDR3 protein: CSVEDSGVEAFF
CDR3 DNA: TGCAGCGTTGAGGACTCAGGGGTTGAAGCTTTCTTT
V gene: TRBV29-1
J gene: TRBJ1-1
clone size: NA
D gene: NA

CDR3 protein: CASSQALIGPNSPLHF
CDR3 DNA: TGCGCCAGCAGCCAGGCCTTAATCGGGCCGAATTCACCCCTCCACTTT
V gene: TRBV5-1
J gene: TRBJ1-6
clone size: NA
D gene: NA

CDR3 protein: CASSQGGTKTYNEQFF
CDR3 DNA: TGTGCCAGCAGCCAAGGGGGGACAAAAACGTACAATGAGCAGTTCTTC
V gene: TRBV14
J gene: TRBJ2-1
clone size: NA
D gene: NA